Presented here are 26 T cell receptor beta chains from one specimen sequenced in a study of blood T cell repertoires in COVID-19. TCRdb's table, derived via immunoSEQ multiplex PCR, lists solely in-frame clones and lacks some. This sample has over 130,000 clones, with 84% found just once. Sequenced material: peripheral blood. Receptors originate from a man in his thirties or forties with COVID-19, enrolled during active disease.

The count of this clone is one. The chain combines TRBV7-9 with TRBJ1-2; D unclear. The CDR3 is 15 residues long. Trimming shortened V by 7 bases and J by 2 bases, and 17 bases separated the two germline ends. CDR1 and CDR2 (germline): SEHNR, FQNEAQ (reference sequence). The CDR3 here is CASTWEPEFNYGYTF. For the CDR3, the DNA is TGTGCCAGCACTTGGGAGCCGGAATTCAACTATGGCTACACCTTC.

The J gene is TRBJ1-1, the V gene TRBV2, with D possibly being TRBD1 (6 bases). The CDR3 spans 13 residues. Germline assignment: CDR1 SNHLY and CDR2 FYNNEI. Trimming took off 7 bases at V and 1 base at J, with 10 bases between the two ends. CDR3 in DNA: TGTGCCAGCAAGAAGGGGGAGAACACTGAAGCTTTCTTT. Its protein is CASKKGENTEAFF. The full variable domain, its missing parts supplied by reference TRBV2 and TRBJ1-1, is EPEVTQTPSHQVTQMGQEVILRCVPISNHLYFYWYRQILGQKVEFLVSFYNNEISEKSEIFDDQFSVERPDGSNFTLKIRSTKLEDSAMYFCASKKGENTEAFFGQGTRLTVV.

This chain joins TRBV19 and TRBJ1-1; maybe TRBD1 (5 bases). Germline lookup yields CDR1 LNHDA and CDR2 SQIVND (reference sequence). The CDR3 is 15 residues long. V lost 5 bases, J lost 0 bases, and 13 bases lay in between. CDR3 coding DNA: TGTGCCAGTAGTCTAACAGGTATCATGAACACTGAAGCTTTCTTT. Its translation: CASSLTGIMNTEAFF.

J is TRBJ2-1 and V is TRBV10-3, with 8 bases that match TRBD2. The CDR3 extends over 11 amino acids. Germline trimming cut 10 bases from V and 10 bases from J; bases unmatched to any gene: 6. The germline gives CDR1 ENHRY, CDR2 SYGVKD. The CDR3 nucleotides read TGTGCCACTCGGGGGGGTGTCGAGCAGTTCTTC. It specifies CATRGGVEQFF.

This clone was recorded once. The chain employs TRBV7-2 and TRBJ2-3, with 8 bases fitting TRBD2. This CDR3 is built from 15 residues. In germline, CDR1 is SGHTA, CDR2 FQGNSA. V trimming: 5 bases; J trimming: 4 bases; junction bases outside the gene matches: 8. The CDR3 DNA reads TGTGCCAGCAGCGCCACTAGCGGAAAGGCAGATACGCAGTATTTT. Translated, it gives CASSATSGKADTQYF.

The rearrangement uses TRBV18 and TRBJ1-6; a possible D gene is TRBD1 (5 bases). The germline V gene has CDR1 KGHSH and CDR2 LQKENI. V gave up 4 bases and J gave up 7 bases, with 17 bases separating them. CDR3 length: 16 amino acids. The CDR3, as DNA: TGTGCCAGCTCACAACATCACGACAGAGCCAATTCACCCCTCCACTTT. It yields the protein CASSQHHDRANSPLHF.

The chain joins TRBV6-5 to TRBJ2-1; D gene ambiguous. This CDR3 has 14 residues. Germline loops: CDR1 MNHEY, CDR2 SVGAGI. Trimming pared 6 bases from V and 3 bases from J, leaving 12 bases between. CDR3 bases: TGTGCCAGCAGCCCAGCGCAAAGCTACAATGAGCAGTTCTTC. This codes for CASSPAQSYNEQFF.

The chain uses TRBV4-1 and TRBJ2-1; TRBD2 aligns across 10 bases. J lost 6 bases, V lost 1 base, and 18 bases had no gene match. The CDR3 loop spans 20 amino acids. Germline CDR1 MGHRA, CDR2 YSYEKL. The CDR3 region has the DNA TGCGCCAGCAGCCAAGGTGGGCAGGGTCCGGGACTAGCGCCTCTCAATGAGCAGTTCTTC. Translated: CASSQGGQGPGLAPLNEQFF.

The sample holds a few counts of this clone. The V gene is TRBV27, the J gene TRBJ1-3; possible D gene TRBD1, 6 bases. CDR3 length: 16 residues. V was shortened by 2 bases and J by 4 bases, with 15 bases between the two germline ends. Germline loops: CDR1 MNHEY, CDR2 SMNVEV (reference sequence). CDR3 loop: CASSLTSGTSGNTIYF. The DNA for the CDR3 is TGTGCCAGCAGTTTAACATCCGGGACAAGCGGAAACACCATATATTTT.

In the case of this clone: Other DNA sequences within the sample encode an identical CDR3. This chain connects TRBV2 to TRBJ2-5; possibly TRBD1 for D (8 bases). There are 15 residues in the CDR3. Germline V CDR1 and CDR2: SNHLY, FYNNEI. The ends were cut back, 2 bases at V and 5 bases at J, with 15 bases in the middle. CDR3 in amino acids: CASSESRGREETQYF. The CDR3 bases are TGTGCCAGCAGTGAATCCAGGGGGCGGGAGGAGACCCAGTACTTC.

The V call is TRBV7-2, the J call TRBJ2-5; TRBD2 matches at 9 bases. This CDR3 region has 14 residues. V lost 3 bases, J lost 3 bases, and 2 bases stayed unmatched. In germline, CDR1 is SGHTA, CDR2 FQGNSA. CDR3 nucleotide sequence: TGTGCCAGCAGCTTGGGACTAGCTAAAGAGACCCAGTACTTC. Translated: CASSLGLAKETQYF.

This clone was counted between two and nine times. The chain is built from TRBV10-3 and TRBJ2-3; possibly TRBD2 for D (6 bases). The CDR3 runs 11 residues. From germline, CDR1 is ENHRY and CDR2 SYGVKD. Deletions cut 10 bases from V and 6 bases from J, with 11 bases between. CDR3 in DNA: TGTGCCACGACTAGTTACGATACGCAGTATTTT. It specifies CATTSYDTQYF.

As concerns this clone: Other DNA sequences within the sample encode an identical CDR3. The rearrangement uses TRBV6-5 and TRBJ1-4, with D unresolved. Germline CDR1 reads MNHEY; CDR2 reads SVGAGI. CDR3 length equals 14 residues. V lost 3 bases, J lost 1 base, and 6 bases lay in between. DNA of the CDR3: TGTGCCAGCAGTTATGGAGGAACTAATGAAAAACTGTTTTTT. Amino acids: CASSYGGTNEKLFF.

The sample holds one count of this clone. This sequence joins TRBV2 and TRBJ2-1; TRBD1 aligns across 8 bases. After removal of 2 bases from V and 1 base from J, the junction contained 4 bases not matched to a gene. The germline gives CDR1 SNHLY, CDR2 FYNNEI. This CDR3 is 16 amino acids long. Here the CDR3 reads CASSEYGDRSYNEQFF. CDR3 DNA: TGTGCCAGCAGTGAATATGGGGACAGGTCCTACAATGAGCAGTTCTTC.

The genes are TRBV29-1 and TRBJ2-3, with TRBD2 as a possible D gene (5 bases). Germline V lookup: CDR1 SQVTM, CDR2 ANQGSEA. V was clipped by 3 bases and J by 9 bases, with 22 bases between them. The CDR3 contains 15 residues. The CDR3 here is CSVDPLQSGGETQYF. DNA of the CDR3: TGCAGCGTTGACCCACTCCAATCAGGTGGGGAGACGCAGTATTTT.

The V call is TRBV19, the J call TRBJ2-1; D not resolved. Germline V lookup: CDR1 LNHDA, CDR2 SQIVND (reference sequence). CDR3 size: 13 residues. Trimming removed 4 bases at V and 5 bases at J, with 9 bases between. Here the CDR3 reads CASSSSRDNEQFF. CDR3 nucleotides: TGTGCCAGTAGTAGTTCCCGGGACAATGAGCAGTTCTTC.

This chain's CDR3 is CAWSRRGVGYTF. CDR3 DNA sequence: TGTGCCTGGAGCCGACGGGGGGTTGGCTACACCTTC. The chain links TRBV30 to TRBJ1-2; tentatively, D is TRBD1 (5 bases). Germline V lookup: CDR1 GTSNPN, CDR2 SVGIG (reference sequence). The CDR3 runs to 12 residues. Trimming took 3 bases from V and 7 from J, leaving 12 bases between them.

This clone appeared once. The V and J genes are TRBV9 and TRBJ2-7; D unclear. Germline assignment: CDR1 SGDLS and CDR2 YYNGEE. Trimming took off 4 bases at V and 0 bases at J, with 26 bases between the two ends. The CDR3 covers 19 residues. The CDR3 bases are TGTGCCAGCAGCCCAAAGTCTATCGCAAGCGCCTATCCCTCCTACGAGCAGTACTTC. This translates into CASSPKSIASAYPSYEQYF.

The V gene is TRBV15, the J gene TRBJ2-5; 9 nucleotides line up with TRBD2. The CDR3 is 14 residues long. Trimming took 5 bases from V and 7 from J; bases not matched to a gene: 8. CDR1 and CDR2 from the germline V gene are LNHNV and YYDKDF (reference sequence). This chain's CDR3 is CATSRTISGGTQYF. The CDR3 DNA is TGTGCCACCAGCCGGACCATTAGCGGGGGGACCCAGTACTTC.

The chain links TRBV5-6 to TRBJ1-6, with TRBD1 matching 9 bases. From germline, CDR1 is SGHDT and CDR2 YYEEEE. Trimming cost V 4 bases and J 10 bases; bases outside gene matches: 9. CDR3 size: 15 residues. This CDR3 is CASSGQGQGDSPLHF. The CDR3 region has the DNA TGTGCCAGCAGCGGTCAGGGACAGGGAGACTCACCCCTCCACTTT.

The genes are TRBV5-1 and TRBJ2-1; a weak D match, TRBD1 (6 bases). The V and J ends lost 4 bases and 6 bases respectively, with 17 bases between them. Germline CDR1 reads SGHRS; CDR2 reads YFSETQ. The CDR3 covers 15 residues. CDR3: CASSASGAVINEQFF. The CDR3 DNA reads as TGCGCCAGCAGCGCCTCAGGGGCGGTGATCAATGAGCAGTTCTTC.

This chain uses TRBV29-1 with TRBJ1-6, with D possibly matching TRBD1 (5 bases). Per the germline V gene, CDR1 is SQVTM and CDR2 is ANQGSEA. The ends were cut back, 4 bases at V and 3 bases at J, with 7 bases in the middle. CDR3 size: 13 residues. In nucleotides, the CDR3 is TGCAGCGTTGCGACAGACTATAATTCACCCCTCCACTTT. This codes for CSVATDYNSPLHF. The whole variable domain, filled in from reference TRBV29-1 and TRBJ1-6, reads SAVISQKPSRDICQRGTSLTIQCQVDSQVTMMFWYRQQPGQSLTLIATANQGSEATYESGFVIDKFPISRPNLTFSTLTVSNMSPEDSSIYLCSVATDYNSPLHFGNGTRLTVT.

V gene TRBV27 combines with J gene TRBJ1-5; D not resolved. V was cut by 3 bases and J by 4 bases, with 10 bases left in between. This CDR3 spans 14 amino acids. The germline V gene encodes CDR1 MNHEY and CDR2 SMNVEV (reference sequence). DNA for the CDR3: TGTGCCAGCAGTTTGGGCCAGCCAAATCAGCCCCAGCATTTT. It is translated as CASSLGQPNQPQHF.

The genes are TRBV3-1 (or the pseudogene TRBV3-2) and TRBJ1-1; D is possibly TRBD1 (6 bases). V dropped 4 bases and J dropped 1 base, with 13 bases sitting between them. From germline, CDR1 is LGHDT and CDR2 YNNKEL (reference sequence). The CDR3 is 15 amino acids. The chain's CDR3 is CASSPRTAQNTEAFF. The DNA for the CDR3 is TGTGCCAGCAGCCCGAGGACAGCTCAGAACACTGAAGCTTTCTTT.

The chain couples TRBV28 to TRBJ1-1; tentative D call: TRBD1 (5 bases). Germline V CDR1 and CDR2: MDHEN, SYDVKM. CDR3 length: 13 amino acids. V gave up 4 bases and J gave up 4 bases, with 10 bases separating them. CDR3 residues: CASSSTQGTEAFF. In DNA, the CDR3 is TGTGCCAGCAGTTCGACCCAGGGCACTGAAGCTTTCTTT.

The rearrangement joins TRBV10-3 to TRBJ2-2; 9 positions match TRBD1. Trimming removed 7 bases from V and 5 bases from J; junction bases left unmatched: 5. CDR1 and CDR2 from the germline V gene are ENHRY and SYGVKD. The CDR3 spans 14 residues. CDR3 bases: TGTGCCATCAAAGCCGGACAGGGGACCGGGGAGCTGTTTTTT. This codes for CAIKAGQGTGELFF.